The 4 T cell receptor beta chains below were found in one sample sequenced in a study of blood T cells in healthy people across ages. Next came a second PCR, run for about 7 to 12 cycles, which used a sample-barcoded 5' primer along with a J-beta primer mix. Each CDR3 protein is one row after TCRdb ran MiXCR on the 5' RACE reads. The data show about 730,000 distinct CDR3 sequences, roughly 47% seen once. Material: blood. Receptor source: a woman between 55 and 75 years old in good health.

The chain links TRBV28 to TRBJ2-5; D is possibly TRBD2 (6 bases). Germline V gene sequence: CDR1 MDHEN, CDR2 SYDVKM. V lost 6 bases, J lost 11 bases, and 25 bases lay in between. The CDR3 contains 15 residues. The CDR3 bases are TGTGCCAGCAGCCTTAGCGGCCGAGCCTACAATGAGCAGTACTTC. It encodes CASSLSGRAYNEQYF.

The chain links TRBV2 to TRBJ2-1; the match to TRBD2 covers 11 bases. The CDR3 totals 15 residues. Germline trimming cut 0 bases from V and 8 bases from J; bases unmatched to any gene: 3. Germline V CDR1 and CDR2: SNHLY, FYNNEI. CDR3 sequence: CASSEASGRADEQFF. The CDR3 nucleotides read TGTGCCAGCAGTGAAGCTAGCGGGAGGGCCGATGAGCAGTTCTTC.

The chain recombines TRBV11-3 with TRBJ2-5, with 9 bases lining up with TRBD1. The J call may be faulty, since TRBJ2-7 better matches the DNA end. Looked up from germline, CDR1 is SGHNT and CDR2 is YENEEA. The CDR3 runs to 15 residues. The CDR3 sequence: CASSLGTGTPYEQYF. In DNA, the CDR3 is TGTGCCAGCAGCTTGGGGACAGGGACCCCCTACGAGCAGTACTTC.

The sample holds a few counts of this clonotype. The DNA for the CDR3 is TGCAGTGCTAGACACAGAGACAATGAGCAGTTCTTC. As protein: CSARHRDNEQFF. V is TRBV20-1 and J is TRBJ2-1; D ambiguous. Germline-derived CDR1 and CDR2 are DFQATT and SNEGSKA (reference sequence). The ends were cut back, 2 bases at V and 5 bases at J, with 7 bases in the middle. The CDR3 is 12 amino acids.